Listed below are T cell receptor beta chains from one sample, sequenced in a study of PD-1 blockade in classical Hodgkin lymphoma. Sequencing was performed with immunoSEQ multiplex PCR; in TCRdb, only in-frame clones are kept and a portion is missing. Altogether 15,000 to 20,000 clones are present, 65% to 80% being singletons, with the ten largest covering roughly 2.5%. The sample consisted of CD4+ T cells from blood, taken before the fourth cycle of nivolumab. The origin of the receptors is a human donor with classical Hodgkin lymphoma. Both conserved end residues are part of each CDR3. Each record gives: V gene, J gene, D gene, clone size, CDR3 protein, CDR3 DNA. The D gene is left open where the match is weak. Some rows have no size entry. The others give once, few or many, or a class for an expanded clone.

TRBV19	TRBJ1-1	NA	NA	CASKVQGVTAEAFF	TGTGCCAGTAAAGTACAGGGAGTAACGGCTGAAGCTTTCTTT
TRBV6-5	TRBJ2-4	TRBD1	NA	CASSNRGSGLNIQYF	TGTGCCAGCAGCAACAGGGGGTCGGGGTTAAACATTCAGTACTTC
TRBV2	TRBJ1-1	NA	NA	CASSRILNTEAFF	TGTGCCAGCAGCCGGATATTGAACACTGAAGCTTTCTTT
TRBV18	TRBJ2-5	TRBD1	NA	CASSPGTGARETQYF	TGTGCCAGCTCACCTGGGACAGGGGCGAGAGAGACCCAGTACTTC
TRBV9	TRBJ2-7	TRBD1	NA	CASSVSTGPLHEQYF	TGTGCCAGCAGCGTATCGACAGGGCCTCTGCACGAGCAGTACTTC
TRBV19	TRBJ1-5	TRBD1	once	CASSMQGGDQPQHF	TGTGCCAGTAGTATGCAGGGGGGAGATCAGCCCCAGCATTTT
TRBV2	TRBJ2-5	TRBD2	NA	CASSGLAGDGTQYF	TGTGCCAGCAGTGGACTAGCGGGAGATGGGACCCAGTACTTC
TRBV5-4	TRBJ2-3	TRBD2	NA	CASSSAKRGRGTDTQYF	TGTGCCAGCAGCTCCGCGAAACGCGGGAGGGGCACAGATACGCAGTATTTT
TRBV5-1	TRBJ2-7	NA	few	CASSLESGLAYEQYF	TGCGCCAGCAGCTTGGAATCGGGGCTTGCCTACGAGCAGTACTTC
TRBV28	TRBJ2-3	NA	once	CASSSAGADTQYF	TGTGCCAGCAGTTCCGCAGGGGCCGATACGCAGTATTTT
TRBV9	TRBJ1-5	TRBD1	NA	CASSVGGGKEPQHF	TGTGCCAGCAGCGTAGGAGGGGGCAAGGAGCCCCAGCATTTT
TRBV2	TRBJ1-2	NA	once	CASRKSRDGYGYTF	TGTGCCAGCAGAAAAAGCAGGGATGGCTATGGCTACACCTTC
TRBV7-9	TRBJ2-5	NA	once	CASSLGGFQETQYF	TGTGCCAGCAGCTTAGGCGGGTTTCAAGAGACCCAGTACTTC
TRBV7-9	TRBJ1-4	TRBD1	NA	CASSSTNTQGRGKLFF	TGTGCCAGCAGCTCTACAAACACACAGGGGAGGGGAAAACTGTTTTTT
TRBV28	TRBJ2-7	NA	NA	CASSFRGGSYEQYF	TGTGCCAGCAGTTTCAGGGGGGGTTCCTACGAGCAGTACTTC
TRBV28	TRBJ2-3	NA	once	CASSHSSGTDTQYF	TGTGCCAGCAGCCACAGTAGTGGCACAGATACGCAGTATTTT
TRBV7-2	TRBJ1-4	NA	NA	CASSLGMSEKLFF	TGTGCCAGCAGCCTCGGGATGTCGGAAAAACTGTTTTTT
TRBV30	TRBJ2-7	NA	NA	CAWSTRLSEQYF	TGTGCCTGGAGCACGAGGTTATCCGAGCAGTACTTC
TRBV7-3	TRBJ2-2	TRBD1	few	CASSSNRGTGELFF	TGTGCCAGCAGCTCAAACAGGGGGACCGGGGAGCTGTTTTTT
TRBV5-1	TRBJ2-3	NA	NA	CASSPASTDTQYF	TGCGCCAGCAGTCCAGCTAGCACAGATACGCAGTATTTT
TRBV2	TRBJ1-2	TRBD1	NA	CASDGQARGYGYTF	TGTGCCAGCGATGGACAGGCCCGCGGCTATGGCTACACCTTC
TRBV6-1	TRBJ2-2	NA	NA	CASRVDGTNTGELFF	TGTGCCAGCAGGGTTGACGGAACGAACACCGGGGAGCTGTTTTTT
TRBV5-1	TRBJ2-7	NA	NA	CASSFLSRGYEQYF	TGCGCCAGCAGCTTCTTATCGAGAGGATACGAGCAGTACTTC
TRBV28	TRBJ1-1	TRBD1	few	CASSYGTGWMNTEAFF	TGTGCCAGCAGCTATGGGACAGGGTGGATGAACACTGAAGCTTTCTTT
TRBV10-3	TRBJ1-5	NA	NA	CASGQNQPQHF	TGTGCCAGCGGACAGAATCAGCCCCAGCATTTT
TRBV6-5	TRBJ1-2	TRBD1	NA	CASSRRDRGTYGYTF	TGTGCCAGCAGCCGCCGGGACAGGGGGACCTATGGCTACACCTTC
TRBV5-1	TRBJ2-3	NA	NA	CASSQTGVSAGPQYF	TGCGCCAGCAGCCAAACGGGGGTTTCGGCGGGTCCGCAGTATTTT
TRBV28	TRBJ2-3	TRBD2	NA	CASSLPMAASGTTDTQYF	TGTGCCAGCAGTTTACCCATGGCGGCTAGCGGAACCACAGATACGCAGTATTTT
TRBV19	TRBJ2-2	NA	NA	CASSIDFIAGELFF	TGTGCCAGTAGTATAGATTTTATCGCCGGGGAGCTGTTTTTT
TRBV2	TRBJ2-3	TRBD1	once	CASAIQGAPIGTQYF	TGTGCCAGCGCAATTCAGGGGGCGCCGATAGGGACGCAGTATTTT
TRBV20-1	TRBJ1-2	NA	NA	CSAKSPYGYTF	TGCAGTGCTAAGTCGCCTTATGGCTACACCTTC
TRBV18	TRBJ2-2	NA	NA	CASSPEGVGELFF	TGTGCCAGCTCACCAGAGGGAGTCGGGGAGCTGTTTTTT
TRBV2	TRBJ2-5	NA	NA	CASSPDPGSKETQYF	TGTGCCAGCAGTCCGGACCCCGGATCGAAAGAGACCCAGTACTTC
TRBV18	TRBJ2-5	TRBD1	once	CASSATGELETQYF	TGTGCCAGCTCAGCGACAGGGGAGTTGGAGACCCAGTACTTC
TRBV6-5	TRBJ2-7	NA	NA	CASSYGTSSYEQYF	TGTGCCAGCAGTTACGGTACTAGCTCCTACGAGCAGTACTTC
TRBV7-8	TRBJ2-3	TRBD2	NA	CASSGTSGSFDTQYF	TGTGCCAGCAGCGGGACTAGCGGGAGCTTCGATACGCAGTATTTT
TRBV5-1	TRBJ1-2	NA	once	CASSLAGDGYGYTF	TGCGCCAGCAGCTTGGCGGGAGATGGCTATGGCTACACCTTC
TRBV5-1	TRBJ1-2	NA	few	CASSLGRNYGYTF	TGCGCCAGCAGCTTGGGGCGGAACTATGGCTACACCTTC
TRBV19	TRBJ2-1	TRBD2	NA	CASRRQGSLASGRRTNEQFF	TGTGCCAGTAGAAGGCAGGGCAGCTTGGCTAGCGGTAGAAGGACCAATGAGCAGTTCTTC
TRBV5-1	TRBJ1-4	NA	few	CASSLGRGGEKLFF	TGCGCCAGCAGCCTGGGCAGGGGAGGGGAAAAACTGTTTTTT
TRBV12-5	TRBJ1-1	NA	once	CASGQSVRSEAFF	TGTGCTAGTGGCCAGTCCGTTAGATCTGAAGCTTTCTTT
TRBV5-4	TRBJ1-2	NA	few	CASSIGTAPRKGYTF	TGTGCCAGCAGCATTGGGACCGCTCCGCGGAAGGGCTACACCTTC